Listed below are T cell receptor beta chains from one sample, sequenced in a study of T cells after yellow fever vaccination. TCRdb used MiXCR to reprocess the 5' RACE reads, holding one entry per CDR3 protein. Of just over 300,000 distinct CDR3 sequences listed, roughly 3.5% are singletons. The sequences come from PBMCs, collected on the day of the yellow fever booster vaccination. Receptor source: a man younger than 30 who received the YFV17D yellow fever vaccine. CDR3s leave out the opening cysteine and the closing phenylalanine or tryptophan. The order of the fields is D gene, V gene, J gene, CDR3 protein. The D gene is left open where the match is weak.

D: NA
V: TRBV4-2
J: TRBJ2-2
CDR3: ASSQETPGELF

D: NA
V: TRBV11-2
J: TRBJ2-1
CDR3: ASSSLGRPRAFYNEQF

D: NA
V: TRBV7-2
J: TRBJ2-6
CDR3: ASNRESSGANVLT

D: TRBD2
V: TRBV4-3
J: TRBJ2-7
CDR3: ASSQRLAGDYEQY

D: TRBD2
V: TRBV2
J: TRBJ2-1
CDR3: ASRVNSGGARNEQF

D: TRBD2
V: TRBV4-2
J: TRBJ2-1
CDR3: ASSPMTSVAYNEQF

D: NA
V: TRBV4-3
J: TRBJ2-3
CDR3: ASSQSTGLQY

D: NA
V: TRBV11-2
J: TRBJ2-7
CDR3: ASSTSAGPNYEQY

D: NA
V: TRBV5-1
J: TRBJ2-3
CDR3: ASSSGNADTQY

D: NA
V: TRBV11-2
J: TRBJ2-3
CDR3: ASSLVLDTDTQY

D: NA
V: TRBV6-6
J: TRBJ2-3
CDR3: ASRFNRADTQY

D: NA
V: TRBV20-1
J: TRBJ2-1
CDR3: SALRIGHNEQF

D: NA
V: TRBV3-1
J: TRBJ1-6
CDR3: ASRPNLYNSPLH

D: TRBD1
V: TRBV5-1
J: TRBJ2-2
CDR3: ASSTGTVNTGELF

D: NA
V: TRBV2
J: TRBJ2-5
CDR3: ASSEDASPQETQY

D: NA
V: TRBV9
J: TRBJ1-2
CDR3: ASSATRQPYGYT

D: NA
V: TRBV7-2
J: TRBJ2-7
CDR3: ASSPRGTDRVQY

D: TRBD1
V: TRBV29-1
J: TRBJ2-3
CDR3: SVPGGIDTQY

D: NA
V: TRBV5-4
J: TRBJ2-2
CDR3: ASSPTDKPTGELF

D: TRBD2
V: TRBV7-9
J: TRBJ2-1
CDR3: ASSPRGSGGAYYNEQF

D: NA
V: TRBV5-1
J: TRBJ2-2
CDR3: ASSPEGITGELF

D: TRBD1
V: TRBV7-6
J: TRBJ2-1
CDR3: ASSLFRGHEQF

D: NA
V: TRBV5-1
J: TRBJ2-7
CDR3: ASSLDLYEQY

D: NA
V: TRBV5-1
J: TRBJ2-5
CDR3: ASSQGRKETQY

D: NA
V: TRBV4-3
J: TRBJ2-1
CDR3: ASSQANGPGVYNEQF

D: NA
V: TRBV5-1
J: TRBJ2-6
CDR3: ASSFIDNVLT

D: TRBD1
V: TRBV7-6
J: TRBJ2-2
CDR3: ASSSEDRGVGTGELF

D: NA
V: TRBV5-1
J: TRBJ2-5
CDR3: AISLEQETQY

D: NA
V: TRBV7-2
J: TRBJ2-7
CDR3: ASSPPGGNSYEQY

D: NA
V: TRBV7-9
J: TRBJ2-5
CDR3: ASSFKYRVDETQY